Each of the 2 T cell receptor beta chains below was sequenced from the same sample in a study of cytotoxic CD8 clonotypes in ibrutinib-treated CLL (dated by TCRdb to the early 2020s). The library was obtained by the immunoSEQ multiplex PCR assay. The table comes from immuneACCESS by way of TCRdb, which keeps in-frame sequences with V and J called. Part of the clones is missing from these tables; in studies checked, under half for an unresolved V gene and the rest for unknown reasons. The sample data list 150,000 to 200,000 clones, and approximately 90% of these were observed just once. Jointly, the top ten make up 3% to 3.5% of the sample. The sample's time point label, decoded: progressive disease on ibrutinib. This specimen consisted of PBMCs, obtained at disease progression, from a patient treated with ibrutinib. The receptors shown here come from a human donor with chronic lymphocytic leukemia.

V gene TRBV30 combines with J gene TRBJ1-1, with a possible D match to TRBD1 (5 bases). Trimming took 0 bases from V and 1 from J, leaving 9 bases between them. CDR3 length equals 14 residues. Looked up from germline, CDR1 is GTSNPN and CDR2 is SVGIG (reference sequence). The CDR3 here is CAWSVGTENTEAFF. DNA for the CDR3: TGTGCCTGGAGTGTCGGGACCGAGAACACTGAAGCTTTCTTT.

CDR3 protein: CASKRDPNTEAFF. The DNA of the CDR3 is TGTGCCAGCAAACGAGACCCGAACACTGAAGCTTTCTTT. V usage is TRBV2 and J usage is TRBJ1-1; D unresolved. This CDR3 spans 13 amino acids. Trimming cost V 7 bases and J 1 base, with 10 bases left between them. Per germline, CDR1 SNHLY and CDR2 FYNNEI. The full variable domain, its missing parts supplied by reference TRBV2 and TRBJ1-1, is EPEVTQTPSHQVTQMGQEVILRCVPISNHLYFYWYRQILGQKVEFLVSFYNNEISEKSEIFDDQFSVERPDGSNFTLKIRSTKLEDSAMYFCASKRDPNTEAFFGQGTRLTVV.